Following are 27 T cell receptor beta chains from one sample sequenced in a study of metastatic and nonmetastatic thyroid tumors. No patient received treatment before thyroid surgery. TCRdb re-called the PCR reads through MiXCR. The sample lists 10,000 to 13,000 clones; around 40% were seen once. The sequenced material came from tumor tissue. These receptors all stem from a female donor with papillary thyroid cancer or a benign thyroid nodule (not recorded which). Some clones in this sample may be carry-over from other donors' samples.

This clone was detected only a few times. The chain joins TRBV6-2 or TRBV6-3 to TRBJ1-3; D unclear. The CDR3 contains 12 residues. The germline V gene encodes CDR1 MNHEY and CDR2 SVGEGT. V lost 4 bases and J 4 bases, leaving 5 bases between the germline ends. The CDR3 DNA reads as TGTGCCAGCAGTTTGGGAGGAAACACCATATATTTT. Translated, it gives CASSLGGNTIYF.

This clone showed up many times. This may be a read error, as it is one base from a much larger clone. Other DNA sequences in the sample encode the same CDR3. The CDR3 DNA reads TGTGCCAGCAGCGATTCACTCCCGGGGACTGAAGCTTTCTTT. Translating gives CASSDSLPGTEAFF. V usage is TRBV9 and J usage is TRBJ1-1, with D unclear. The CDR3 runs 14 residues. Germline V gene sequence: CDR1 SGDLS, CDR2 YYNGEE. The germline V and J ends were trimmed by 3 bases and 5 bases, with 14 bases remaining between them.

Sample share makes this clone large. The chain joins TRBV6-1 to TRBJ1-5; D gene uncertain. Germline V CDR1 and CDR2: MNHNS, SASEGT. Between the trimmed V and J ends, which lost 7 bases and 4 bases, there was a span of 11 bases. The CDR3 has 13 residues. The CDR3, as DNA: TGTGCCAGCAATTTAGGCCTTAATCAGCCCCAGCATTTT. Translation: CASNLGLNQPQHF.

The rearrangement joins TRBV5-1 to TRBJ2-3; 8 nucleotides match TRBD1. This CDR3 spans 16 amino acids. The V gene's germline CDR1 is SGHRS and CDR2 YFSETQ. V shed 2 bases, J shed 0 bases, and the junction held 5 bases outside the gene matches. Here the CDR3 reads CASSLGQGTSTDTQYF. CDR3 nucleotides: TGCGCCAGCAGCTTAGGACAGGGTACTAGCACAGATACGCAGTATTTT. The complete variable domain, with remaining parts taken from reference TRBV5-1 and TRBJ2-3, reads KAGVTQTPRYLIKTRGQQVTLSCSPISGHRSVSWYQQTPGQGLQFLFEYFSETQRNKGNFPGRFSGRQFSNSRSEMNVSTLELGDSALYLCASSLGQGTSTDTQYFGPGTRLTVL.

The chain couples TRBV5-1 to TRBJ1-2; possible D gene TRBD1, 6 bases. This CDR3 has 14 residues. CDR1 is SGHRS, CDR2 YFSETQ, per germline. Trimming shortened V by 0 bases and J by 4 bases, and 10 bases separated the two germline ends. This CDR3 is CASSLVTGTYGYTF. Here the CDR3 DNA reads TGCGCCAGCAGCTTGGTAACAGGGACCTATGGCTACACCTTC.

Within the sample, this clone is large. The chain links TRBV20-1 to TRBJ2-7; D is undetermined. The CDR3 runs to 13 residues. Deletions cut 1 base from V and 2 bases from J, with 9 bases between. The germline V gene encodes CDR1 DFQATT and CDR2 SNEGSKA (reference sequence). The CDR3 is CSARGRQTYEQYF. As DNA, the CDR3 is TGCAGTGCTAGAGGGCGCCAGACCTACGAGCAGTACTTC.

J is TRBJ2-2 and V is TRBV2; D is possibly TRBD1 (6 bases). The ends were cut back, 4 bases at V and 4 bases at J, with 16 bases in the middle. This CDR3 comprises 16 residues. Germline values: CDR1 SNHLY, CDR2 FYNNEI. The CDR3 bases are TGTGCCAGCAGTGTCAAGGGACATGCTTTCACCGGGGAGCTGTTTTTT. It specifies CASSVKGHAFTGELFF.

This chain uses TRBV6-2 or TRBV6-3 with TRBJ1-2, with 7 bases that match TRBD1. Germline V CDR1 and CDR2: MNHEY, SVGEGT. This CDR3 region has 13 residues. The CDR3 DNA reads TGTGGGTGCAGCCGGGACAGAGCCCGCGGCTACACCTTC. As protein: CGCSRDRARGYTF.

V and J are TRBV7-3 and TRBJ2-3; D possibly corresponds to TRBD2 (6 bases). The ends were cut back, 1 base at V and 4 bases at J, with 18 bases in the middle. The CDR3 is made up of 17 amino acids. The V gene's germline CDR1 is SGHTA and CDR2 FQGTGA. The CDR3 DNA reads TGTGCCAGCAGCTTAATGGGCGGAGGAGGGCTAGCAGATACGCAGTATTTT. Protein product: CASSLMGGGGLADTQYF.

This clone has a handful of counts. The chain couples TRBV6-2 or TRBV6-3 to TRBJ2-7; 9 nucleotides align to TRBD1. V shed 6 bases and J 6 bases; nucleotides not matched to a gene: 9. This CDR3 contains 14 residues. Germline V gene sequence: CDR1 MNHEY, CDR2 SVGEGT. The CDR3 is CASRYEQGAGEQYF. CDR3 bases: TGTGCCAGCAGGTACGAACAGGGGGCAGGCGAGCAGTACTTC.

This clone was detected once. V usage is TRBV7-2 and J usage is TRBJ2-7, with 9 bases lining up with TRBD2. The CDR3 is made up of 15 amino acids. Germline V gene sequence: CDR1 SGHTA, CDR2 FQGNSA. V lost 5 bases and J lost 3; bases outside the gene matches: 8. CDR3 loop: CASSPVLTSGYEQYF. The CDR3 region has the DNA TGTGCCAGCAGCCCTGTACTGACTAGCGGCTACGAGCAGTACTTC.

The genes are TRBV20-1 and TRBJ1-2; 9 bases agree with TRBD1. This CDR3 contains 14 residues. With 0 bases clipped from V and 8 bases from J, the junction kept 7 bases outside the gene matches. CDR1 is DFQATT, CDR2 SNEGSKA, per germline (reference sequence). The CDR3 region is CSARDEQGAIGYTF. CDR3 nucleotide sequence: TGCAGTGCTAGAGATGAACAGGGGGCTATAGGCTACACCTTC.

This clone was seen a handful of times. The chain uses TRBV12-3 or TRBV12-4 and TRBJ2-7; 7 bases map to TRBD1. V lost 3 bases and J lost 4; bases outside the gene matches: 6. The CDR3 is 14 amino acids. CDR3 DNA: TGTGCCAGCAGTTTCGGGACAGTCAAATACGAGCAGTACTTC. It yields the protein CASSFGTVKYEQYF.

The J gene is TRBJ2-3, the V gene TRBV30, with no clear D. Germline values: CDR1 GTSNPN, CDR2 SVGIG (reference sequence). Trimming cost V 4 bases and J 0 bases, with 8 bases left between them. This CDR3 has 13 residues. CDR3: CAWTGVSTDTQYF. The CDR3 nucleotides are TGTGCCTGGACAGGAGTAAGCACAGATACGCAGTATTTT.

The sample holds a few counts of this clone. The chain employs TRBV10-3 and TRBJ2-3, with TRBD1 matching 10 bases. With V trimmed by 0 bases and J by 4 bases, 4 bases remained unmatched. CDR3 length: 16 residues. Per germline, CDR1 ENHRY and CDR2 SYGVKD. CDR3 in DNA: TGTGCCATCAGTGAGTCGGGGACAGGGGTTGCAGATACGCAGTATTTT. Translating gives CAISESGTGVADTQYF.

In this sample, this clone turned up once. The chain carries TRBV20-1 and TRBJ2-5; 10 nucleotides match TRBD2. The CDR3 runs to 16 residues. Germline V gene sequence: CDR1 DFQATT, CDR2 SNEGSKA (reference sequence). Germline trimming cut 1 base from V and 7 bases from J; bases unmatched to any gene: 12. The CDR3 loop reads CSARADSGGFEWTQYF. CDR3 nucleotides: TGCAGTGCTAGAGCGGATAGCGGGGGGTTTGAGTGGACCCAGTACTTC.

In regard to this clone: One end of the junction is discordant with germline, which a read error may explain. The chain couples TRBV7-7 to TRBJ2-1, with 11 bases identical to TRBD1. Germline V gives CDR1 SSHAT, CDR2 FNYEAQ (reference sequence). The CDR3 extends over 14 amino acids. In nucleotides, the CDR3 is TGTGCTAGCAGCTCCGGACAGGGGGCCGATGAGCAGTTCTTC. This gives the protein CASSSGQGADEQFF.

The sample holds a few counts of this clone. The chain couples TRBV6-2 or TRBV6-3 to TRBJ2-5; no firm D call. CDR3 length equals 16 residues. With 0 bases removed from V and 4 bases from J, the gap between germline ends came to 15 bases. Germline CDR1 MNHEY, CDR2 SVGEGT. The CDR3 region has the DNA TGTGCCAGCAGTTACTCACTCCGGGTCAAGGGAGAGACCCAGTACTTC. This sequence encodes CASSYSLRVKGETQYF.

The chain couples TRBV6-1 to TRBJ2-5; possible D gene TRBD1, 5 bases. Trimming took off 5 bases at V and 4 bases at J, with 14 bases between the two ends. Germline V gene data show CDR1 as MNHNS and CDR2 as SASEGT. The CDR3 extends over 14 amino acids. DNA for the CDR3: TGTGCCAGCAGTACCAGGGAATGGGGAGAGACCCAGTACTTC. Its protein product is CASSTREWGETQYF.

This clone occurred a few times. V and J are TRBV27 and TRBJ2-1; the D call may be TRBD1 or TRBD2 (6 bases each). This CDR3 is built from 16 residues. The germline CDR1 and CDR2 sequences are MNHEY and SMNVEV (reference sequence). V was pared by 1 base and J by 5 bases, with 15 bases between. CDR3 loop: CASSLWMGGADNEQFF. The CDR3 region has the DNA TGTGCCAGCAGTTTATGGATGGGGGGCGCAGACAATGAGCAGTTCTTC.

This clone was recorded a few times. The gene calls are TRBV19 and TRBJ2-5; 9 bases fit TRBD1. The CDR3 is 14 amino acids. V was clipped by 5 bases and J by 4 bases; unmatched bases: 5. CDR1 is LNHDA and CDR2 is SQIVND in the germline V gene (reference sequence). Written as DNA, the CDR3 is TGTGCCAGTAGTCCAGGGACAGGGAGAGAGACCCAGTACTTC. This gives the protein CASSPGTGRETQYF.

CDR3 nucleotide sequence: TGTGCCAGCAGCACCCGGGACAGCGAATACGAGCAGTTCTTC. This sequence encodes CASSTRDSEYEQFF. The chain has TRBV28 and TRBJ2-7; 7 nucleotides line up with TRBD1. The J call is uncertain, as TRBJ2-1 better fits the DNA end. From germline, CDR1 is MDHEN and CDR2 SYDVKM. The CDR3 spans 14 residues.

The V and J genes are TRBV6-2 or TRBV6-3 and TRBJ2-7; 7 bases map to TRBD2. Trimming cost V 2 bases and J 6 bases; bases outside gene matches: 10. This CDR3 is 15 amino acids long. CDR1 is MNHEY and CDR2 is SVGEGT in the germline V gene. The CDR3 DNA reads as TGTGCCAGCAGTTACCTGGCCGGGGGGACGGGCGAGCAGTACTTC. Amino acids: CASSYLAGGTGEQYF.

This rearrangement joins TRBV6-2 or TRBV6-3 to TRBJ1-4; D is uncertain. Trimming cost V 9 bases and J 5 bases, with 13 bases left between them. Germline loops: CDR1 MNHEY, CDR2 SVGEGT. The CDR3 length is 13 residues. CDR3 nucleotides: TGTGCCAGTCGCGACAAGTGGAATGAAAAACTGTTTTTT. Its protein product is CASRDKWNEKLFF.

This chain links TRBV28 with TRBJ1-2; TRBD1 is a possible D gene (6 bases). Trimming took off 1 base at V and 2 bases at J, with 11 bases between the two ends. This CDR3 has 15 residues. Germline loops: CDR1 MDHEN, CDR2 SYDVKM. The CDR3 region has the DNA TGTGCCAGCAGTTTATCTGGACAGAGAAACTATGGCTACACCTTC. Translation: CASSLSGQRNYGYTF.

Points on this clone: The sample has other DNA sequences that encode this CDR3 too. V usage is TRBV19 and J usage is TRBJ1-1; TRBD1 might be the D (5 bases). Looked up from germline, CDR1 is LNHDA and CDR2 is SQIVND (reference sequence). This CDR3 comprises 17 residues. Trimming left V 7 bases short and J 0 bases short, with 21 bases between. The CDR3 loop is CASTPGEGRRLNTEAFF. The DNA for the CDR3 is TGTGCCAGTACCCCCGGGGAGGGGAGGAGGTTGAACACTGAAGCTTTCTTT.

The chain joins TRBV4-2 to TRBJ2-3; 11 bases line up with TRBD1. The germline V gene encodes CDR1 LGHNA and CDR2 YNFKEQ. V lost 4 bases to trimming and J lost 4 bases; unmatched junction nucleotides: 4. The CDR3 sequence is 15 residues long. The DNA for the CDR3 is TGTGCCAGCAGCCGAGGGACAGGGGGGGCAGATACGCAGTATTTT. Translated: CASSRGTGGADTQYF.